These 8 T cell receptor beta chains were all obtained from the same sample, sequenced in a study of neurological immune-mediated disorders. TCRdb reanalysed the 5' RACE reads using MiXCR and keeps one entry per CDR3 protein. The sample lists about 71,000 distinct CDR3 sequences, around 3.1% occurring once. The sample comprised PBMCs. The receptor source for this set is a man aged 35 to 55 with multiple sclerosis.

With regard to this clonotype: A clone one base away is much larger, so this may be a read error. For the CDR3, the DNA is TGTGCCAGCAGTTGGATGGTAGGTGAGCATTTCTTC. This gives the protein CASSWMVGEHFF. V and J are TRBV12-3 or TRBV12-4 and TRBJ2-1; D not resolved. This CDR3 has 12 residues.

This clonotype was seen many times. The CDR3 bases are TGCGCCAGCAGCTTGGATGGACCAGGACAGGGGGGCGAGCAGTACTTC. The encoded protein is CASSLDGPGQGGEQYF. The chain employs TRBV5-1 and TRBJ2-7; TRBD1 matches at 10 bases. The germline V gene has CDR1 SGHRS and CDR2 YFSETQ. CDR3 size: 16 residues. Germline trimming cut 0 bases from V and 6 bases from J; bases unmatched to any gene: 9.

The sample holds many counts of this clonotype. The V and J genes are TRBV12-3 or TRBV12-4 and TRBJ1-1, with D unresolved. This CDR3 spans 15 amino acids. V was cut by 4 bases and J by 6 bases, with 18 bases left in between. Here the CDR3 reads CASSSPGLRVAEAFF. The CDR3 DNA is TGTGCCAGCAGTTCCCCGGGCCTCAGAGTTGCTGAAGCTTTCTTT.

J is TRBJ2-3 and V is TRBV11-3; 8 positions match TRBD2. Per germline, CDR1 SGHNT and CDR2 YENEEA. This CDR3 contains 14 residues. Losses at the gene ends were 4 bases for V and 0 bases for J; bases not matched to a gene: 0. CDR3 nucleotide sequence: TGTGCCAGCAGCTCGGGGGGGAGCACAGATACGCAGTATTTT. This encodes CASSSGGSTDTQYF.

About this clonotype itself: The CDR3 carries no conserved terminal phenylalanine or tryptophan, so it likely arises from a read error. The chain joins TRBV5-1 to TRBJ1-2; unclear D gene. V lost 4 bases and J lost 8, with 12 bases in between. Germline values: CDR1 SGHRS, CDR2 YFSETQ. The CDR3 runs 12 residues. The CDR3, as DNA: TGCGCCAGCAGCAGGGAACGCGTCGGCTACACCAAC. Translation: CASSRERVGYTN.

This clonotype was counted at least ten times. The chain joins TRBV6-5 to TRBJ1-1; unclear D gene. V was pared by 5 bases and J by 1 base, with 14 bases between. The CDR3 loop spans 15 amino acids. Germline-derived CDR1 and CDR2 are MNHEY and SVGAGI. The chain's CDR3 is CASSPRAPRNTEAFF. The CDR3 bases are TGTGCCAGCAGTCCCCGGGCCCCCAGGAACACTGAAGCTTTCTTT.

This clonotype was seen ten or more times. The V gene is TRBV20-1, the J gene TRBJ1-1; possibly TRBD1 for D (5 bases). Germline V gene data show CDR1 as DFQATT and CDR2 as SNEGSKA (reference sequence). V shed 0 bases and J shed 3 bases, with 14 bases lying between them. The CDR3 loop spans 15 amino acids. In nucleotides, the CDR3 is TGCAGTGCTAGAGATAGGCAGGGTAGCGACACTGAAGCTTTCTTT. It codes for CSARDRQGSDTEAFF.

In this sample, this clonotype turned up many times. CDR3 protein: CSAPGPTNEKLFF. Here the CDR3 DNA reads TGCAGTGCTCCAGGGCCAACTAATGAAAAACTGTTTTTT. V and J are TRBV20-1 and TRBJ1-4, with D maybe TRBD1 (5 bases). CDR1 DFQATT and CDR2 SNEGSKA come from the germline V gene (reference sequence). V was cut by 5 bases and J by 0 bases, with 7 bases left in between. This CDR3 has 13 residues.